The clone carrying this T cell receptor beta chain was observed many times. Its antigen is not identified. Gene labels here are mouse ones. The sequenced fragment ends 4 residues before the CDR3 boundary, so the rest is inferred from the germline J gene. Sequencing used cDNA as its template, made by extracting RNA and reverse transcribing it. This table comes from immunoSEQ multiplex PCR, and its TCRdb copy is limited to in-frame clones, with some not included. The record shows 3,000 or so clones for this sample, with no singletons present. This entry is derived from a study of CD8+ T cells in alopecia areata. For the study at large: The graft donors were roughly 6-13-month-old C3H/HeJ mice with spontaneous alopecia, and their skin went to approximately 7-11-week-old female C3H/HeJ mice. Notes on the study in general: Mice gave a clearer picture of TCR sharing than patients did, possibly for HLA-related reasons. Among the cells sequenced in scalp samples are also the resident alphabeta T cells of normal skin. Higher clonality was seen in lesional scalp than in normal scalp, especially in alopecia totalis/universalis.

V gave up 3 bases and J gave up 3 bases; unmatched junction bases: 6. The germline gives CDR1 NNHNN, CDR2 SYGAGS (reference sequence). CDR3 size: 16 residues. This TCR was recovered from a C3H/HeJ mouse with alopecia areata. MHC haplotype of the mouse line: H2-k. The chain employs TRBV13-2 and TRBJ2-1; 10 bases line up with TRBD2. Sequencing was done on a sample of lesional skin. This CDR3 reads CASGADWGEAYAEQFF. The sequenced CDR3 bases are TGTGCCAGCGGTGCTGACTGGGGGGAAGCCTATGCT.